This T cell receptor (beta chain) appears in the sequencing data of a study of PD-L1 blockade in urothelial cancer. Across the whole study: Bladder-origin urothelial cancer in males covered about 90% of the roughly 30 patients.

Per germline, CDR1 MNHEY and CDR2 SVGAGI. V gave up 4 bases and J gave up 6 bases; unmatched junction bases: 8. This CDR3 region has 16 residues. Patients' cancers were locally advanced or metastatic urothelial carcinomas. Sequencing used immunoSEQ multiplex PCR; TCRdb keeps in-frame clones, though not all of them. Of about 38,000 clones listed, 80% to 95% are singletons. The sequences come from PBMCs, collected around atezolizumab (anti-PD-L1) treatment. The chain links TRBV6-5 to TRBJ2-1, with 11 positions matching TRBD1. This sequence was found in a man between 70 and 80 years old with urothelial cancer. CDR3 DNA sequence: TGTGCCAGCAGTTCCGTGGGACAGGGGGGAACCAATGAGCAGTTCTTC. Protein sequence: CASSSVGQGGTNEQFF.